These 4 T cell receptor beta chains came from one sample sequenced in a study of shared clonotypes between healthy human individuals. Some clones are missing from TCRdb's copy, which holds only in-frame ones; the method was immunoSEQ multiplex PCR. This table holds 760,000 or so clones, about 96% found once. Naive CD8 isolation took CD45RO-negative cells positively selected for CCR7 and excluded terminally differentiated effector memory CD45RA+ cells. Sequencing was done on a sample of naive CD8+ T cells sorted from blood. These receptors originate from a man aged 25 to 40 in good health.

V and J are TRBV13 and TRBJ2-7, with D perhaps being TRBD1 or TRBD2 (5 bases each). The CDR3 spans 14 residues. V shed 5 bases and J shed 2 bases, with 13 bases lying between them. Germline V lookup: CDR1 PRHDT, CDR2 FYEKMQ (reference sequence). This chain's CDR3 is CASSKMGRTYEQYF. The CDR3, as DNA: TGTGCCAGCAGCAAGATGGGACGGACCTACGAGCAGTACTTC.

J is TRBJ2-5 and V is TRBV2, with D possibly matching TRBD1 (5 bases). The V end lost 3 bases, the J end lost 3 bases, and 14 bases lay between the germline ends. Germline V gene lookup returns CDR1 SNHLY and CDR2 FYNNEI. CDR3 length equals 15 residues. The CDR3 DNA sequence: TGTGCCAGCAGTGATACAATAGGGGTCGAAGAGACCCAGTACTTC. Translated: CASSDTIGVEETQYF.

This CDR3 is CAGGRTNHEKLFF. In DNA, the CDR3 is TGTGCCGGCGGCAGGACAAACCACGAAAAACTGTTTTTT. The genes are TRBV21-1 and TRBJ1-4; the tabulated D call, TRBD1, remains unverified against the DNA. TRBV21-1 is a pseudogene. The CDR3 totals 13 residues.

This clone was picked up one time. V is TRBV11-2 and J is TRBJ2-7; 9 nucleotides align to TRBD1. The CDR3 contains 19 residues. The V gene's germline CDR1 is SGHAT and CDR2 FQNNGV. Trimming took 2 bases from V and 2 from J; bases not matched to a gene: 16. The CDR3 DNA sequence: TGTGCCAGCAGCTTACCGAGGGACAGGGTAGTCGAAACTCCCTACGAGCAGTACTTC. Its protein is CASSLPRDRVVETPYEQYF.